Reported below is one TCR beta chain. Its antigen is still unknown. The data are from a study of tumor-infiltrating lymphocytes in primary liver carcinoma. On the study more broadly: Samples returned roughly 3.65 to 7.5 million productive TCRbeta reads, a yield that was similar across tissue types. Findings and caveats of the study: Less overlap was seen in tumor-adjacent and tumor-blood pairs than in tumor region pairs.

Unsorted bulk tissue of about 20-31 mg yielded co-extracted RNA and DNA. Primary liver carcinomas in the patients were surgically resected. Without exception, tumor samples held over 80% viable tumor cells. cDNA specific to TCR beta was made from 500 ng of total RNA, with a constant-region primer employed for priming. ARM-PCR was slightly modified, and three nested multiplex PCR rounds with it gave rise to the TCR beta libraries. Primers for the first two PCR rounds were TRBV1-TRBV30 forward primers and a C-beta reverse primer (approximately 10 cycles per round). TCRdb fed the multiplex PCR reads into MiXCR, producing one record per CDR3 protein. This table has roughly 23,000 distinct CDR3 sequences, approximately 70% appearing once. The CDR3 loop spans 15 amino acids. Germline V gives CDR1 SGHRS, CDR2 YFSETQ. The V gene lost 7 bases and the J gene lost 2 bases, with 17 bases spanning the gap.

The rearrangement links TRBV5-1 to TRBJ2-3; possible D gene TRBD2, 6 bases. Sequenced input: liver tumor tissue from sampling region 1. The subset: tumor region T1, superior pole. The sequence derives from a man aged 40-49 years with primary liver carcinoma and hepatitis B virus infection. CDR3 in amino acids: CASEPIGGVTDTQYF. The CDR3 region has the DNA TGCGCCAGCGAACCGATCGGGGGAGTCACAGATACGCAGTATTTT.